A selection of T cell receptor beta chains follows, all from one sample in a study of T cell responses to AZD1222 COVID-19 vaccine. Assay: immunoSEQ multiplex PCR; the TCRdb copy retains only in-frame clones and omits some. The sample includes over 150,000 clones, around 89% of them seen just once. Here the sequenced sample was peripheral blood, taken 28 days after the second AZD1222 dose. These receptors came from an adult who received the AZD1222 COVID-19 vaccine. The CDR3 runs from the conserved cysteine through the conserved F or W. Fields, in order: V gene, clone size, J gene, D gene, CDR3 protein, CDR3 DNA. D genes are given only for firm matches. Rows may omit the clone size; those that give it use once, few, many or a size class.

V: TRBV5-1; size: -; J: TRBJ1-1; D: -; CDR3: CASSWGPGENTEAFF; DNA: TGCGCCAGCAGCTGGGGGCCGGGCGAGAACACTGAAGCTTTCTTT
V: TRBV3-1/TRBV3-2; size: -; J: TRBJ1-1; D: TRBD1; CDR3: CASSRLTGTEAFF; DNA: TGTGCCAGCAGCCGCTTGACAGGGACTGAAGCTTTCTTT
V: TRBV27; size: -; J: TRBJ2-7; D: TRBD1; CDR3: CASSFGQDRSYEQYF; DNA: TGTGCCAGCAGTTTCGGACAGGACCGATCCTACGAGCAGTACTTC
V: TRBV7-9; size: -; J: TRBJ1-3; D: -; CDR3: CASRSEGGFSGNTIYF; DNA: TGTGCCAGCAGGTCCGAGGGGGGCTTCTCTGGAAACACCATATATTTT
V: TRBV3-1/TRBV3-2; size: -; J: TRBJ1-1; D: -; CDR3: CASSVGRLTEAFF; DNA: TGTGCCAGCAGCGTAGGTCGGCTCACTGAAGCTTTCTTT
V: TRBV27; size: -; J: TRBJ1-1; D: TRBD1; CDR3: CASTLTGSTEAFF; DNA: TGTGCCAGCACCTTGACAGGGTCCACTGAAGCTTTCTTT
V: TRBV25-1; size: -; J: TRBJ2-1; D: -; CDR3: CASSETGYNEQFF; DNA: TGTGCCAGCAGTGAAACAGGGTACAATGAGCAGTTCTTC
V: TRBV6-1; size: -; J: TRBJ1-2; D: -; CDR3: CASSERRGLGYTF; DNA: TGTGCCAGCAGTGAACGAAGGGGGTTGGGCTACACCTTC
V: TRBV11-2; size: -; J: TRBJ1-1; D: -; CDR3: CASSLILPEAFF; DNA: TGTGCCAGCAGCTTAATTCTTCCGGAAGCTTTCTTT
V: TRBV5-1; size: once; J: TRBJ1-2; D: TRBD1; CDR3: CASSLGHGTGINGYTF; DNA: TGCGCCAGCAGCTTGGGCCATGGGACAGGGATCAATGGCTACACCTTC
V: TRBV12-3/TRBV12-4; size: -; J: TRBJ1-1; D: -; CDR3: CASSRQENTEAFF; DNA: TGTGCCAGCAGCCGACAGGAGAACACTGAAGCTTTCTTT
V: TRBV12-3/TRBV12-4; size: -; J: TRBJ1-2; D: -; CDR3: CASSLTGSYGYTF; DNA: TGTGCCAGCAGTCTGACAGGAAGTTATGGCTACACCTTC
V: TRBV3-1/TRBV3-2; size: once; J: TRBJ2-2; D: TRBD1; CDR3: CASSQRQGVTNTGELFF; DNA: TGTGCCAGCAGCCAGAGACAGGGGGTGACGAACACCGGGGAGCTGTTTTTT